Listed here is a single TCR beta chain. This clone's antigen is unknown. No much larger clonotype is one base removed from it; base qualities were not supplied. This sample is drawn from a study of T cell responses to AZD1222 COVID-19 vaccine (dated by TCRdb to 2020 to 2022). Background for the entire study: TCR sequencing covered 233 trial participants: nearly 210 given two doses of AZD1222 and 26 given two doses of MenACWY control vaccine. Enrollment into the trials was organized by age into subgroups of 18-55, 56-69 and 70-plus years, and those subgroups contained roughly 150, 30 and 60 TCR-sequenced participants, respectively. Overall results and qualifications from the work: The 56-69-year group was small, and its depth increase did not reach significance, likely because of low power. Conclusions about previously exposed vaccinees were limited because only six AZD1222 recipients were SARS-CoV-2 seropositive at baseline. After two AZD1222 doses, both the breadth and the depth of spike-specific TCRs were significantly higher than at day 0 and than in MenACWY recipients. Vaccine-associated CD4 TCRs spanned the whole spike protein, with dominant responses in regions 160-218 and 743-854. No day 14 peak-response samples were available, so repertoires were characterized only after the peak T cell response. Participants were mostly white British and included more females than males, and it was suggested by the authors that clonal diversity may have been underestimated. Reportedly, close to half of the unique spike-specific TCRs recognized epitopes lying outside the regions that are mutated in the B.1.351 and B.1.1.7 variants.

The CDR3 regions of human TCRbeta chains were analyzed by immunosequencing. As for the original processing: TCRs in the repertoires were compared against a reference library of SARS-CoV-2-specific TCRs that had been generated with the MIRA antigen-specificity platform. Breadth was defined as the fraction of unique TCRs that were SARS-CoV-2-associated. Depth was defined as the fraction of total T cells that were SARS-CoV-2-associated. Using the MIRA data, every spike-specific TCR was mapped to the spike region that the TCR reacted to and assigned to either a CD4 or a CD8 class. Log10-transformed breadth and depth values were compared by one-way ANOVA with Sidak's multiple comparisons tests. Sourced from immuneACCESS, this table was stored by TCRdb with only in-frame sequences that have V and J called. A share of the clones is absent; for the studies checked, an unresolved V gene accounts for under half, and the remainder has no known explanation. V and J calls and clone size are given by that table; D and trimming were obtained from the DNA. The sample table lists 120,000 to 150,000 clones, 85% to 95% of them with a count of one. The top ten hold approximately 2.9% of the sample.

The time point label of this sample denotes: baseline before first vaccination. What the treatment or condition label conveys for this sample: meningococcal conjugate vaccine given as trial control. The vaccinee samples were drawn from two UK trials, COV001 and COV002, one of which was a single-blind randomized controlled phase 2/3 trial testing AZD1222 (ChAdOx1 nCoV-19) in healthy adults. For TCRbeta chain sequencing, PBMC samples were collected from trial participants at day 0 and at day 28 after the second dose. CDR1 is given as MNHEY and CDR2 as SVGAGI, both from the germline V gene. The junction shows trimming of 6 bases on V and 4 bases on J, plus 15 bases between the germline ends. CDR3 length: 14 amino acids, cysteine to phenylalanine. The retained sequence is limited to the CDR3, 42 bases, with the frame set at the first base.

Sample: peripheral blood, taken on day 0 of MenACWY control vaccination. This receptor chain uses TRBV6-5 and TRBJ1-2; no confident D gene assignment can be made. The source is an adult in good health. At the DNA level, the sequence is TGTGCCAGCAGGAACGACGGACTAAGCTATGGCTACACCTTC. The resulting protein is CASRNDGLSYGYTF.